This TCR beta chain originates from a study of blood T cell repertoires in COVID-19. Across the study: Both acute and convalescent COVID-19 samples were obtained from the United States, Italy and Spain. The analysed material was cDNA or gDNA that came from T cells, B-cell-depleted T cells, or PBMCs.

How the authors handled the data: Nucleated cell number was recorded as an estimate derived from reference gene primer amplification. TCRdb keeps only in-frame clones here, not all; method: immunoSEQ multiplex PCR. Clonal size and the V and J genes are those of that table, whereas D and trimming came from the DNA. The data show fewer than 95,000 clones, just over 85% seen once. This clone was found once. The TCR sequence derives from a man between 50 and 59 years old with active or convalescent COVID-19. Material: peripheral blood.

The CDR3 DNA is TGTGCCAGTGGGGGGACTTCACTTAGCGAGCAGTACTTC. Translated: CASGGTSLSEQYF. The gene calls are TRBV4-2 and TRBJ2-7, with D possibly matching TRBD2 (6 bases). Trimming pared 9 bases from V and 6 bases from J, leaving 18 bases between. The CDR3 contains 13 residues. Germline loops: CDR1 LGHNA, CDR2 YNFKEQ.